Each of the 18 T cell receptor beta chains below was sequenced from the same sample in a study of blood T cell repertoires in COVID-19. Clones were read by immunoSEQ multiplex PCR, and TCRdb kept only the in-frame ones, dropping some. The table lists 75,000 to 95,000 clones, more than 65% of them singletons. Sequences were obtained from peripheral blood. These receptors originate from a man in his fifties or sixties with acute or convalescent COVID-19.

J is TRBJ1-5 and V is TRBV6-5; possibly TRBD1 for D (5 bases). This CDR3 has 14 amino acids. Between the trimmed V and J ends, which lost 8 bases and 2 bases, there was a span of 13 bases. CDR1 MNHEY and CDR2 SVGAGI come from the germline V gene. DNA of the CDR3: TGTGCCAGCTCGTCAGGGCCTGGCAATCAGCCCCAGCATTTT. This encodes CASSSGPGNQPQHF.

The rearrangement links TRBV28 to TRBJ2-3, with 10 positions matching TRBD1. Trimming took 9 bases from V and 3 from J; bases not matched to a gene: 18. Per the germline V gene, CDR1 is MDHEN and CDR2 is SYDVKM. CDR3 length: 18 residues. The CDR3 is CASDRTGGFVSDTDTQYF. CDR3 DNA sequence: TGTGCCAGTGATCGGACAGGGGGATTTGTTAGCGATACAGATACGCAGTATTTT. The entire variable domain, with the rest obtained from reference TRBV28 and TRBJ2-3, is as follows: DVKVTQSSRYLVKRTGEKVFLECVQDMDHENMFWYRQDPGLGLRLIYFSYDVKMKEKGDIPEGYSVSREKKERFSLILESASTNQTSMYLCASDRTGGFVSDTDTQYFGPGTRLTVL.

The chain has TRBV11-2 and TRBJ2-1, with TRBD2 matching over 9 bases. The junction had 5 bases not matched to a gene; V was cut back by 0 bases and J by 5 bases. The CDR3 totals 16 residues. Germline V gives CDR1 SGHAT, CDR2 FQNNGV. The CDR3 spells CASSLDLRTSDNEQFF. The CDR3 DNA reads TGTGCCAGCAGCTTAGATCTTCGGACTAGCGACAATGAGCAGTTCTTC.

This chain uses TRBV6-5 with TRBJ1-2, with 8 bases aligning to TRBD1. The germline V gene has CDR1 MNHEY and CDR2 SVGAGI. V dropped 6 bases and J dropped 0; count of bases not matched to a gene: 6. There are 15 residues in the CDR3. CDR3 bases: TGTGCCAGCAGGTGGGACAGGAGCACTAACTATGGCTACACCTTC. It yields the protein CASRWDRSTNYGYTF.

This rearrangement joins TRBV2 to TRBJ2-5; TRBD1 agrees at 8 bases. This CDR3 is built from 14 residues. CDR1 and CDR2 from the germline V gene are SNHLY and FYNNEI. The junction had 4 bases not matched to a gene; V was cut back by 6 bases and J by 1 base. The CDR3 coding sequence is TGTGCCAGCAGAGGCGGGACAGGCCAAGAGACCCAGTACTTC. It codes for CASRGGTGQETQYF.

The V call is TRBV18, the J call TRBJ2-1, with 7 bases lining up with TRBD2. There are 13 residues in the CDR3. Germline loops: CDR1 KGHSH, CDR2 LQKENI. Trimming at V came to 5 bases and at J to 9 bases, leaving 7 bases not matched to a gene. The CDR3 DNA sequence: TGTGCCAGCTCAGAGTCCTGGGAGGGTGAGCAGTTCTTC. It specifies CASSESWEGEQFF.

The chain uses TRBV7-9 and TRBJ1-1, with 7 bases lining up with TRBD1. The trim removed 6 bases at V and 1 base at J, leaving 8 bases unmatched. CDR1 SEHNR and CDR2 FQNEAQ come from the germline V gene (reference sequence). The CDR3 has 15 residues. CDR3 residues: CASSPDRRGNTEAFF. CDR3 bases: TGTGCCAGCAGTCCGGACAGGAGGGGGAACACTGAAGCTTTCTTT. The full variable domain, completed using reference TRBV7-9 and TRBJ1-1, is DTGVSQNPRHKITKRGQNVTFRCDPISEHNRLYWYRQTLGQGPEFLTYFQNEAQLEKSRLLSDRFSAERPKGSFSTLEIQRTEQGDSAMYLCASSPDRRGNTEAFFGQGTRLTVV.

The chain has TRBV6-2 or TRBV6-3 and TRBJ2-1; 8 positions match TRBD2. Looked up from germline, CDR1 is MNHEY and CDR2 is SVGEGT. The V segment lost 6 bases and the J segment 3 bases; nucleotides outside the gene matches: 7. There are 15 residues in the CDR3. As DNA, the CDR3 is TGTGCCAGCAGCTTTGACGGGGGGGGCTACAATGAGCAGTTCTTC. Amino acids: CASSFDGGGYNEQFF.

V usage is TRBV6-6 and J usage is TRBJ1-3, with 7 positions matching TRBD1. V was clipped by 6 bases and J by 0 bases; unmatched bases: 2. In germline, CDR1 is MNHNY, CDR2 SVGAGI (reference sequence). The CDR3 spans 14 residues. CDR3 sequence reads: CASRQGGSGNTIYF. The CDR3 DNA reads TGTGCCAGCAGGCAGGGGGGCTCTGGAAACACCATATATTTT.

V and J are TRBV5-1 and TRBJ1-6; maybe TRBD1 (5 bases). With 4 bases removed from V and 6 bases from J, the gap between germline ends came to 11 bases. CDR1 and CDR2 (germline): SGHRS, YFSETQ. This CDR3 region has 14 residues. CDR3 loop: CASSPQGINSPLHF. Here the CDR3 DNA reads TGCGCCAGCAGCCCGCAGGGAATTAATTCACCCCTCCACTTT.

V usage is TRBV7-6 and J usage is TRBJ2-2, with 10 bases that match TRBD1. This CDR3 spans 16 amino acids. V shed 2 bases and J 7 bases; nucleotides not matched to a gene: 7. CDR1 is SGHVS, CDR2 FNYEAQ, per germline. The CDR3 DNA sequence: TGTGCCAGCAGCTTACGCCGACAGGGGGCAATCGGGGAGCTGTTTTTT. Its translation: CASSLRRQGAIGELFF.

The rearrangement uses TRBV6-5 and TRBJ1-6; no firm D call. V was clipped by 3 bases and J by 10 bases, with 10 bases between them. Per germline, CDR1 MNHEY and CDR2 SVGAGI. The CDR3 is 13 residues long. The CDR3 reads CASSYSSGSPLHF. The CDR3 nucleotides are TGTGCCAGCAGTTATTCGTCGGGGTCACCCCTCCACTTT.

V usage is TRBV5-4 and J usage is TRBJ1-2; D is ambiguous. The CDR3 extends over 15 amino acids. The germline V gene has CDR1 SGHNT and CDR2 YYREEE (reference sequence). V lost 1 base to trimming and J lost 1 base, with 11 bases between them. CDR3 region: CASSLNVQFNYGYTF. The CDR3 DNA is TGTGCCAGCAGCTTGAATGTCCAGTTTAACTATGGCTACACCTTC.

The chain's CDR3 is CASSFQEAIDGYTF. The CDR3 DNA reads as TGTGCCAGCAGCTTTCAAGAGGCGATAGATGGCTACACCTTC. The chain is built from TRBV7-2 and TRBJ1-2; D gene uncertain. There are 14 residues in the CDR3. Trimming stripped 3 bases from V and 6 bases from J, with 14 bases between. CDR1 and CDR2 (germline): SGHTA, FQGNSA.

This clone showed up just once. V is TRBV5-1 and J is TRBJ1-6; TRBD1 is a possible D gene (6 bases). The germline V gene has CDR1 SGHRS and CDR2 YFSETQ. The CDR3 sequence is 16 residues long. V dropped 4 bases and J dropped 6 bases, with 17 bases sitting between them. The CDR3 coding sequence is TGCGCCAGCAGCACCGGCCCAGGCAGGGGTAATTCACCCCTCCACTTT. Amino acid sequence: CASSTGPGRGNSPLHF.

In DNA, the CDR3 is TGTGCCAGCAGCTTAGCACTACGGGGGGCAGATACGCAGTATTTT. Protein sequence: CASSLALRGADTQYF. J is TRBJ2-3 and V is TRBV7-3, with 7 positions matching TRBD2. Germline V gene data show CDR1 as SGHTA and CDR2 as FQGTGA. The CDR3 is 15 amino acids. V lost 2 bases, J lost 4 bases, and 6 bases stayed unmatched.

There are a few counts of this clone. The chain couples TRBV19 to TRBJ1-5; 10 bases match TRBD1. CDR1 LNHDA and CDR2 SQIVND come from the germline V gene (reference sequence). The CDR3 covers 19 residues. Trimming took 2 bases from V and 2 from J; bases not matched to a gene: 12. CDR3 DNA: TGTGCCAGTAGTATACTCCGGGACAGGGGCTTATTTGGCAATCAGCCCCAGCATTTT. Residues: CASSILRDRGLFGNQPQHF. Variable domain in full (rest from reference TRBV19 and TRBJ1-5): DGGITQSPKYLFRKEGQNVTLSCEQNLNHDAMYWYRQDPGQGLRLIYYSQIVNDFQKGDIAEGYSVSREKKESFPLTVTSAQKNPTAFYLCASSILRDRGLFGNQPQHFGDGTRLSIL.

This clone has more than one count but fewer than ten. The V gene is TRBV14, the J gene TRBJ2-7; weak D call: TRBD2 (6 bases). Germline V lookup: CDR1 SGHDN, CDR2 FVKESK. The V gene lost 3 bases and the J gene lost 2 bases, with 14 bases spanning the gap. CDR3 length: 15 amino acids. The CDR3 DNA follows: TGTGCCAGCAGCCACCACGGGGGTCCGCCCTACGAGCAGTACTTC. Its translation: CASSHHGGPPYEQYF.